This note documents a single T cell receptor beta chain sequence. Its specificity is unknown. Sequencing used immunoSEQ multiplex PCR; TCRdb keeps in-frame clones, though not all of them. The repertoire holds about 170,000 clones, with roughly 92% as singletons. This sample is part of a study of T cell responses to AZD1222 COVID-19 vaccine. Whole-study findings and limits: Once two AZD1222 doses were given, Spike-specific TCR breadth and depth went up.

This sample comprised peripheral blood, obtained on day 0 of AZD1222 vaccination. The TCR was taken from an adult in good health.

As DNA, the CDR3 is TGTGCCAGCAGTTCCCTAGCGGGTCATAGCACAGATACGCAGTATTTT. This codes for CASSSLAGHSTDTQYF. The gene calls are TRBV27 and TRBJ2-3; 8 bases line up with TRBD2. CDR1 and CDR2 (germline): MNHEY, SMNVEV (reference sequence). With 4 bases clipped from V and 0 bases from J, the junction kept 6 bases outside the gene matches. CDR3 size: 16 residues.